This TCR beta chain was sequenced for a study of blood T cell repertoires in COVID-19. In the study overall: COVID-19 samples, acute and convalescent, were from the United States, Italy and Spain.

Germline CDR1 reads SGHTS; CDR2 reads YDEGEE. The length of the CDR3 is 16 residues. V lost 3 bases, J lost 5 bases, and 11 bases stayed unmatched. Participant-reported clinical history was the basis for cohort assignment. Authors' data handling: Amplified reference gene primers provided the basis for estimating nucleated cell counts. TCRdb's table, derived via immunoSEQ multiplex PCR, lists solely in-frame clones and lacks some. D and trimming were read from the DNA, whereas the V and J calls and clone size are those reported in that table. The sample lists 200,000 to 250,000 clones, about 91% occurring once.

J is TRBJ2-1 and V is TRBV5-8; 7 bases agree with TRBD1. The sequence derives from a woman in her thirties with acute COVID-19. Source material: PBMCs or T cells enriched from blood (not recorded which). The CDR3 protein is CASSYYSGTANNEQFF. The CDR3 DNA follows: TGTGCCAGCAGCTACTACTCCGGGACAGCCAACAATGAGCAGTTCTTC.